Following are 32 T cell receptor beta chains from one sample sequenced in a study of T cell responses to AZD1222 COVID-19 vaccine. TCRdb's copy holds only in-frame clones and misses some; the assay was immunoSEQ multiplex PCR. The sample has about 120,000 clones, approximately 86% seen once; the top ten hold roughly 3.1%. Sample: peripheral blood, taken 28 days after the second AZD1222 dose. The receptor source for this set is an adult who received the AZD1222 COVID-19 vaccine.

CDR3 DNA: TGCAGTGCTAGTTCAGCGGCCAATGAAAAACTGTTTTTT. It is translated as CSASSAANEKLFF. V is TRBV20-1 and J is TRBJ1-4; D ambiguous. V was shortened by 3 bases and J by 5 bases, with 10 bases between the two germline ends. The CDR3 runs to 13 residues. CDR1 and CDR2 from the germline V gene are DFQATT and SNEGSKA (reference sequence).

V is TRBV25-1 and J is TRBJ2-5, with 7 bases fitting TRBD1. V shed 0 bases and J 2 bases; nucleotides not matched to a gene: 3. CDR3 length: 15 amino acids. Per the germline V gene, CDR1 is MGHDK and CDR2 is SYGVNS. Here the CDR3 reads CASSEYKGQQETQYF. As DNA, the CDR3 is TGTGCCAGCAGTGAATATAAGGGACAGCAAGAGACCCAGTACTTC.

The DNA for the CDR3 is TGTGCCAGCAGCCCGTATACACGGAACACCGGGGAGCTGTTTTTT. Amino acid sequence: CASSPYTRNTGELFF. This chain connects TRBV7-2 to TRBJ2-2; no clear D gene. The CDR3 runs 15 residues. V gave up 5 bases and J gave up 1 base, with 11 bases separating them. CDR1 SGHTA and CDR2 FQGNSA come from the germline V gene.

The chain couples TRBV5-5 to TRBJ2-6; 12 bases are a match to TRBD1. V was pared by 5 bases and J by 2 bases, with 14 bases of the junction left unmatched. The CDR3 has 20 residues. From germline, CDR1 is SGHKS and CDR2 YYEKEE (reference sequence). In DNA, the CDR3 is TGTGCCAGCAGACATCAAGGGGGACAGGGGGCGGTAGCTGGGGCCAACGTCCTGACTTTC. Protein sequence: CASRHQGGQGAVAGANVLTF.

The chain joins TRBV5-1 to TRBJ2-7; 9 bases are a match to TRBD1. The ends lost 0 bases at V and 3 bases at J; junction bases unmatched: 1. The CDR3 is made up of 14 amino acids. In germline, CDR1 is SGHRS, CDR2 YFSETQ. In DNA, the CDR3 is TGCGCCAGCAGCTTGGCGGGACAGGGCTACGAGCAGTACTTC. Residues: CASSLAGQGYEQYF.

A single count supports this clone. The chain employs TRBV3-1 (or the pseudogene TRBV3-2) and TRBJ2-1, with D possibly matching TRBD1 (6 bases). V was pared by 1 base and J by 8 bases, with 12 bases between. Germline values: CDR1 LGHDT, CDR2 YNNKEL (reference sequence). The CDR3 covers 14 residues. Here the CDR3 DNA reads TGTGCCAGCAGCCAAGTTAGGGGGAACGATGAGCAGTTCTTC. It is translated as CASSQVRGNDEQFF.

This rearrangement joins TRBV2 to TRBJ2-2; D ambiguous. CDR3 size: 12 residues. Germline V gives CDR1 SNHLY, CDR2 FYNNEI. V dropped 8 bases and J dropped 3 bases, with 7 bases sitting between them. CDR3 DNA: TGTGCCAGCCGACCTGACACCGGGGAGCTGTTTTTT. As protein: CASRPDTGELFF.

The J gene is TRBJ2-3, the V gene TRBV5-4; D may be TRBD2 (6 bases). The CDR3 length is 15 residues. V dropped 0 bases and J dropped 3 bases, with 11 bases sitting between them. CDR1 SGHNT and CDR2 YYREEE come from the germline V gene (reference sequence). In DNA, the CDR3 is TGTGCCAGCAGCTTGGAAGCGCGGGGAACAGATACGCAGTATTTT. Its translation: CASSLEARGTDTQYF.

As to this clone: The junction differs from germline at one of its ends, possibly a read error. The chain joins TRBV18 to TRBJ1-2; D is perhaps TRBD1 (6 bases). CDR3 length: 14 residues. Germline CDR1 and CDR2: KGHSH and LQKENI. The CDR3 sequence is CASSPQGEVKGYTF. CDR3 DNA sequence: TGTGCCAGCTCCCCACAGGGTGAGGTAAAAGGCTACACCTTC. Full variable domain (outside the CDR3, taken from reference TRBV18 and TRBJ1-2): NAGVMQNPRHLVRRRGQEARLRCSPMKGHSHVYWYRQLPEEGLKFMVYLQKENIIDESGMPKERFSAEFPKEGPSILRIQQVVRGDSAAYFCASSPQGEVKGYTFGSGTRLTVV.

This clone has a single count. The chain carries TRBV2 and TRBJ1-4; 7 bases align to TRBD1. The germline CDR1 and CDR2 sequences are SNHLY and FYNNEI. The trim removed 6 bases at V and 5 bases at J, leaving 3 bases unmatched. There are 13 residues in the CDR3. The chain's CDR3 is CASSRDRNEKLFF. The CDR3, as DNA: TGTGCCAGCAGCAGGGACAGAAATGAAAAACTGTTTTTT.

Here the CDR3 reads CASSLRGTGETQETQYF. The CDR3 DNA reads TGTGCCAGCAGCTTAAGGGGGACAGGGGAGACACAAGAGACCCAGTACTTC. The rearrangement joins TRBV7-3 to TRBJ2-5; TRBD1 matches 10 bases. CDR1 and CDR2 (germline): SGHTA, FQGTGA. The trim removed 1 base at V and 2 bases at J, leaving 7 bases unmatched. The length of the CDR3 is 17 residues.

The chain joins TRBV11-2 to TRBJ2-1; tentatively, D is TRBD1 (6 bases). V lost 3 bases and J lost 7, with 13 bases in between. Germline-derived CDR1 and CDR2 are SGHAT and FQNNGV. CDR3 size: 14 residues. The CDR3 region has the DNA TGTGCCAGCAGCTTGACAGGTTTTCGAAATGAGCAGTTCTTC. Encoded protein: CASSLTGFRNEQFF. Using reference TRBV11-2 and TRBJ2-1 for the parts outside the CDR3, the full variable domain is EAGVAQSPRYKIIEKRQSVAFWCNPISGHATLYWYQQILGQGPKLLIQFQNNGVVDDSQLPKDRFSAERLKGVDSTLKIQPAKLEDSAVYLCASSLTGFRNEQFFGPGTRLTVL.

The chain is built from TRBV7-9 and TRBJ1-2; 8 nucleotides line up with TRBD1. The V gene end was trimmed by 5 bases and the J gene end by 5 bases; junction bases not matched to a gene: 7. CDR3 length: 14 amino acids. CDR1 is SEHNR and CDR2 is FQNEAQ in the germline V gene (reference sequence). Here the CDR3 reads CASSPRTGPYGYTF. The CDR3 nucleotides read TGTGCCAGCAGCCCCCGGACAGGGCCTTATGGCTACACCTTC.

The chain carries TRBV2 and TRBJ1-5; possibly TRBD1 for D (6 bases). The CDR3 runs to 17 residues. Trimming removed 5 bases from V and 0 bases from J, with 17 bases in between. Germline loops: CDR1 SNHLY, CDR2 FYNNEI. For the CDR3, the DNA is TGTGCCAGCAGTACAGTTACCGGGACACTTAGCAATCAGCCCCAGCATTTT. Protein product: CASSTVTGTLSNQPQHF.

This rearrangement joins TRBV28 to TRBJ2-1; 9 bases agree with TRBD2. The germline gives CDR1 MDHEN, CDR2 SYDVKM. This CDR3 has 16 residues. V lost 6 bases and J lost 5; bases outside the gene matches: 11. The CDR3 protein is CASRTYSGGPNNEQFF. CDR3 bases: TGTGCCAGCAGAACCTATAGCGGGGGCCCGAACAATGAGCAGTTCTTC.

The chain carries TRBV27 and TRBJ2-7; no definite D call. Trimming stripped 1 base from V and 7 bases from J, with 11 bases between. Germline V gene sequence: CDR1 MNHEY, CDR2 SMNVEV (reference sequence). The length of the CDR3 is 13 residues. DNA for the CDR3: TGTGCCAGCAGTTTATATACGATGGGGGAGCAGTACTTC. Encoded protein: CASSLYTMGEQYF.

The chain combines TRBV2 with TRBJ1-4; D gene ambiguous. Germline values: CDR1 SNHLY, CDR2 FYNNEI. The CDR3 has 14 residues. V lost 7 bases, J lost 4 bases, and 13 bases lay in between. CDR3 amino acids: CASKGSQINEKLFF. The CDR3 DNA reads TGTGCCAGCAAAGGCAGTCAAATTAATGAAAAACTGTTTTTT.

The chain uses TRBV2 and TRBJ2-5, with 7 positions matching TRBD2. There are 11 residues in the CDR3. Germline CDR1 is SNHLY and CDR2 is FYNNEI. The V gene end was trimmed by 4 bases and the J gene end by 8 bases; junction bases not matched to a gene: 1. The CDR3: CASSGDYTQYF. The CDR3 bases are TGTGCCAGCAGTGGGGACTATACCCAGTACTTC. Full variable domain (missing parts from reference TRBV2 and TRBJ2-5): EPEVTQTPSHQVTQMGQEVILRCVPISNHLYFYWYRQILGQKVEFLVSFYNNEISEKSEIFDDQFSVERPDGSNFTLKIRSTKLEDSAMYFCASSGDYTQYFGPGTRLLVL.

The chain recombines TRBV19 with TRBJ2-4; TRBD2 matches 7 bases. With V trimmed by 3 bases and J by 7 bases, 9 bases remained unmatched. Germline V CDR1 and CDR2: LNHDA, SQIVND (reference sequence). There are 15 residues in the CDR3. The CDR3 sequence: CASSIRGRARNIQYF. The CDR3 bases are TGTGCCAGTAGTATCCGTGGGAGGGCTCGGAACATTCAGTACTTC.

The sample holds one count of this clone. This chain links TRBV3-1 (or the pseudogene TRBV3-2) with TRBJ1-1, with 9 bases that match TRBD1. Germline assignment: CDR1 LGHDT and CDR2 YNNKEL (reference sequence). The CDR3 is made up of 15 amino acids. The J segment lost 3 bases and the V segment lost 4 bases, leaving 6 bases of the junction unmatched. CDR3 nucleotide sequence: TGTGCCAGCAGCCTCACAGGGGGCGGTTACACTGAAGCTTTCTTT. Protein sequence: CASSLTGGGYTEAFF.

V is TRBV11-2 and J is TRBJ2-3; no clear D. The V and J ends lost 4 bases and 5 bases respectively, with 10 bases between them. Germline loops: CDR1 SGHAT, CDR2 FQNNGV. The CDR3 contains 13 residues. The CDR3 sequence: CASSWLWGDTQYF. Written as DNA, the CDR3 is TGTGCCAGCAGCTGGTTGTGGGGAGATACGCAGTATTTT. The full variable domain, rest sourced from reference TRBV11-2 and TRBJ2-3, is EAGVAQSPRYKIIEKRQSVAFWCNPISGHATLYWYQQILGQGPKLLIQFQNNGVVDDSQLPKDRFSAERLKGVDSTLKIQPAKLEDSAVYLCASSWLWGDTQYFGPGTRLTVL.

CDR3 amino acids: CASSSGTAAYEQYF. The DNA of the CDR3 is TGTGCCAGCAGTTCCGGGACAGCCGCCTACGAGCAGTACTTC. The rearrangement uses TRBV2 and TRBJ2-7, with TRBD1 identical over 7 bases. Per the germline V gene, CDR1 is SNHLY and CDR2 is FYNNEI. V was pared by 5 bases and J by 2 bases, with 6 bases of the junction left unmatched. The CDR3 sequence is 14 residues long.

The CDR3, as DNA: TGTGCCAGCAGTTACGGGCAGGGAGCAGCTTTCTTT. Protein: CASSYGQGAAFF. This sequence joins TRBV6-5 and TRBJ1-1; D perhaps matches TRBD1 (5 bases). The V gene lost 2 bases and the J gene lost 10 bases, with 11 bases spanning the gap. CDR1 and CDR2 from the germline V gene are MNHEY and SVGAGI. This CDR3 spans 12 amino acids.

This clone has a single count. This chain connects TRBV6-5 to TRBJ2-7, with 7 bases lining up with TRBD2. This CDR3 has 13 amino acids. CDR1 MNHEY and CDR2 SVGAGI come from the germline V gene. The J segment lost 7 bases and the V segment lost 6 bases, leaving 9 bases of the junction unmatched. The CDR3 sequence: CASRQIGREEQYF. Written as DNA, the CDR3 is TGTGCCAGCAGGCAAATAGGGAGGGAAGAGCAGTACTTC.

V usage is TRBV11-3 and J usage is TRBJ1-1; no clear D. This CDR3 spans 15 amino acids. Germline CDR1 SGHNT, CDR2 YENEEA. The ends were cut back, 0 bases at V and 5 bases at J, with 13 bases in the middle. The CDR3 here is CASSLEGFQETEAFF. The CDR3 coding sequence is TGTGCCAGCAGCTTAGAAGGTTTTCAGGAGACTGAAGCTTTCTTT.

V usage is TRBV16 and J usage is TRBJ2-1; 9 nucleotides agree with TRBD1. Per germline, CDR1 KGHSY and CDR2 FQNENV. The CDR3 spans 15 residues. The ends lost 0 bases at V and 8 bases at J; junction bases unmatched: 5. CDR3 residues: CASSQSGTGRHEQFF. The CDR3 DNA sequence: TGTGCCAGCAGCCAATCAGGGACAGGGCGGCATGAGCAGTTCTTC. Full variable domain (outside the CDR3, taken from reference TRBV16 and TRBJ2-1): GEEVAQTPKHLVRGEGQKAKLYCAPIKGHSYVFWYQQVLKNEFKFLISFQNENVFDETGMPKERFSAKCLPNSPCSLEIQATKLEDSAVYFCASSQSGTGRHEQFFGPGTRLTVL.

The chain is built from TRBV4-3 and TRBJ2-5, with D possibly TRBD2 on 6 matching bases. Germline lookup yields CDR1 LGHNA and CDR2 YSLEER. V dropped 3 bases and J dropped 4 bases, with 6 bases sitting between them. CDR3 length equals 12 residues. DNA for the CDR3: TGCGCCAGCAGCCACGGGGGAGAGACCCAGTACTTC. Amino acids: CASSHGGETQYF.

The chain employs TRBV19 and TRBJ2-2; tentative D call: TRBD1 (5 bases). With 5 bases removed from V and 6 bases from J, the gap between germline ends came to 16 bases. The length of the CDR3 is 15 residues. Germline V lookup: CDR1 LNHDA, CDR2 SQIVND (reference sequence). CDR3 nucleotide sequence: TGTGCCAGTAGTTTCCTGGGGCAGGGTGCCGGGGAGCTGTTTTTT. Protein: CASSFLGQGAGELFF.

This clone was counted once. The chain recombines TRBV20-1 with TRBJ1-1; D uncertain. Germline CDR1 and CDR2: DFQATT and SNEGSKA (reference sequence). V was cut by 2 bases and J by 10 bases, with 11 bases left in between. The CDR3 runs 11 residues. In DNA, the CDR3 is TGCAGTGCTAGACAGGATTTGAGAGCTTTCTTT. Encoded protein: CSARQDLRAFF.

The chain recombines TRBV7-2 with TRBJ2-3; 8 bases line up with TRBD2. Per the germline V gene, CDR1 is SGHTA and CDR2 is FQGNSA. Germline trimming cut 0 bases from V and 4 bases from J; bases unmatched to any gene: 3. The CDR3 runs to 15 residues. In DNA form, the CDR3 reads TGTGCCAGCAGCTTAGCGGGGACTAGTTCAGATACGCAGTATTTT. Protein sequence: CASSLAGTSSDTQYF.

This clone occurred once. The chain joins TRBV12-3 or TRBV12-4 to TRBJ1-2; D is ambiguous. Trimming shortened V by 6 bases and J by 4 bases, and 6 bases separated the two germline ends. This CDR3 has 11 amino acids. The CDR3 DNA follows: TGTGCCAGCAGAGGAATCTATGGCTACACCTTC. Its translation: CASRGIYGYTF.

This chain connects TRBV6-5 to TRBJ1-6, with D possibly TRBD1 on 5 matching bases. Germline-derived CDR1 and CDR2 are MNHEY and SVGAGI. The V gene lost 0 bases and the J gene lost 8 bases, with 14 bases spanning the gap. The length of the CDR3 is 16 residues. CDR3 bases: TGTGCCAGCAGTTACTCGCCCAGACAGAGGGATTCACCCCTCCACTTT. The encoded protein is CASSYSPRQRDSPLHF.